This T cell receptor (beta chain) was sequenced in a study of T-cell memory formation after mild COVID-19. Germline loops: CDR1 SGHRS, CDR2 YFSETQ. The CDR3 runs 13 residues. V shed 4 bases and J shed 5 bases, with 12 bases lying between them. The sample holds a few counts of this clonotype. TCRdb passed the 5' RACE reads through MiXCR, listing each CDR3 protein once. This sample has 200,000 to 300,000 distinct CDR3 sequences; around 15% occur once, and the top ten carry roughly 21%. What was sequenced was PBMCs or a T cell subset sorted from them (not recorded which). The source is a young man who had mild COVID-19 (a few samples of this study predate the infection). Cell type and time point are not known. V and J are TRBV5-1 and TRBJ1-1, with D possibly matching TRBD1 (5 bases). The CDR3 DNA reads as TGCGCCAGCAGCCCGCCTCGGGGGACTGAAGCTTTCTTT. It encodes CASSPPRGTEAFF.